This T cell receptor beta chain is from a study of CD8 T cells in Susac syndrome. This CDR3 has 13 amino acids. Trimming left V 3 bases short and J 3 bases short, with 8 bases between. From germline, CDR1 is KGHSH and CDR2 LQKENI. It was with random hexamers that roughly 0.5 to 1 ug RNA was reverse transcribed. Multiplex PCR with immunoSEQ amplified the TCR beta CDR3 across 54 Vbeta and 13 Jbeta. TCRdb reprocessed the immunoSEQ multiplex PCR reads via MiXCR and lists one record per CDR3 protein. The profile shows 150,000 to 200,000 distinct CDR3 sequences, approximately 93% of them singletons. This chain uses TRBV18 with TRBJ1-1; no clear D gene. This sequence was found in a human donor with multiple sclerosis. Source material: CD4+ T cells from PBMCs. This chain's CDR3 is CASSPGWDTEAFF. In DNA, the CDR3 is TGTGCCAGCTCACCGGGATGGGACACTGAAGCTTTCTTT. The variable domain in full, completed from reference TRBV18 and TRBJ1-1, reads NAGVMQNPRHLVRRRGQEARLRCSPMKGHSHVYWYRQLPEEGLKFMVYLQKENIIDESGMPKERFSAEFPKEGPSILRIQQVVRGDSAAYFCASSPGWDTEAFFGQGTRLTVV.